What follows are 30 T cell receptor beta chains derived from one specimen sequenced in a study of T cell repertoires in cytomegalovirus infection. These TCRs are of unknown antigen specificity. TCRdb re-derived calls from the reads in MiXCR, one entry per CDR3 protein. Of approximately 1,000,000 distinct CDR3 sequences detected, about 33% appear once; the ten largest clones hold about an eighth. The specimen was cultured CD8+ T cells from PBMCs, collected from culture after CMV antigen stimulation. The receptors were sampled from a human donor in good health (CMV status not recorded). Some clones in this sample may be carry-over from other donors' samples.

This clonotype was detected only a few times. CDR3 protein: CASRKQTGTGLLNEQFF. The CDR3 DNA is TGTGCCAGCAGGAAGCAAACCGGGACAGGGCTGTTGAATGAGCAGTTCTTC. The V gene is TRBV2, the J gene TRBJ2-1; 9 positions agree with TRBD1. This CDR3 comprises 17 residues. Germline-derived CDR1 and CDR2 are SNHLY and FYNNEI. V shed 6 bases and J 7 bases; nucleotides not matched to a gene: 16.

For the CDR3, the DNA is TGTGCCAGCTATGGGGGTGAAGGTGGAAGAAAGAGCTCCTATAATTCACCCCTCCACTTT. Amino acids: CASYGGEGGRKSSYNSPLHF. This rearrangement joins TRBV2 to TRBJ1-6, with D maybe TRBD1 (5 bases). Deletions cut 8 bases from V and 0 bases from J, with 26 bases between. Germline CDR1 SNHLY, CDR2 FYNNEI. This CDR3 is built from 20 residues.

This clonotype has more than one count but fewer than ten. This chain connects TRBV4-1 to TRBJ1-1; unclear D gene. Looked up from germline, CDR1 is MGHRA and CDR2 is YSYEKL. The CDR3 sequence is 15 residues long. V dropped 2 bases and J dropped 1 base, with 11 bases sitting between them. CDR3 bases: TGCGCCAGCAGCCAACTCTCCTTCCGGAACACTGAAGCTTTCTTT. This sequence encodes CASSQLSFRNTEAFF.

This clonotype was detected a few times. The J gene is TRBJ2-7, the V gene TRBV27; no firm D call. V gave up 7 bases and J gave up 3 bases, with 22 bases separating them. The CDR3 contains 16 residues. Germline loops: CDR1 MNHEY, CDR2 SMNVEV (reference sequence). DNA for the CDR3: TGTGCCAGCAAAAGGAATAGCCTCAGATCCTTCTACGAGCAGTACTTC. Its protein is CASKRNSLRSFYEQYF.

This clonotype appeared a single time. The chain employs TRBV27 and TRBJ2-1; D ambiguous. CDR3 length: 14 residues. Germline CDR1 is MNHEY and CDR2 is SMNVEV (reference sequence). Trimming took off 5 bases at V and 6 bases at J, with 14 bases between the two ends. CDR3 residues: CASSVGPFSNEQFF. In DNA form, the CDR3 reads TGTGCCAGCAGTGTTGGCCCATTCTCCAATGAGCAGTTCTTC.

This clonotype was observed a handful of times. The V call is TRBV27, the J call TRBJ1-5; D is unresolved. CDR3 size: 14 residues. Trimming removed 6 bases at V and 3 bases at J, with 12 bases between. Per germline, CDR1 MNHEY and CDR2 SMNVEV (reference sequence). The CDR3 DNA sequence: TGTGCCAGCAGCCAGTGGAATTCCAATCAGCCCCAGCATTTT. It codes for CASSQWNSNQPQHF.

V usage is TRBV4-2 and J usage is TRBJ2-1, with 8 bases matching TRBD2. V was pared by 5 bases and J by 8 bases, with 5 bases of the junction left unmatched. The CDR3 is 13 amino acids. CDR1 is LGHNA, CDR2 YNFKEQ, per germline. This chain's CDR3 is CASSEPGGDEQFF. DNA for the CDR3: TGTGCCAGCAGCGAGCCCGGGGGGGATGAGCAGTTCTTC.

This clonotype was seen only a few times. V and J are TRBV7-6 and TRBJ2-1; TRBD2 might be the D (5 bases). This CDR3 is built from 17 residues. Trimming removed 0 bases from V and 0 bases from J, with 12 bases in between. The germline CDR1 and CDR2 sequences are SGHVS and FNYEAQ. CDR3 DNA sequence: TGTGCCAGCAGCTTAGCTGTGACAACTAGCTCCTACAATGAGCAGTTCTTC. Translating gives CASSLAVTTSSYNEQFF.

The rearrangement uses TRBV6-8 and TRBJ2-3, with 9 bases that match TRBD1. Germline V gives CDR1 MNHGY, CDR2 SAAAGT. V shed 0 bases, J shed 2 bases, and the junction held 9 bases outside the gene matches. The CDR3 is 18 amino acids. The CDR3 DNA sequence: TGTGCCAGCAGTTACTCCCCGGGACAGGGCTTCGACACAGATACGCAGTATTTT. The encoded protein is CASSYSPGQGFDTDTQYF.

The chain couples TRBV4-3 to TRBJ2-3; TRBD2 matches 8 bases. The J segment lost 6 bases and the V segment lost 3 bases, leaving 17 bases of the junction unmatched. This CDR3 is built from 18 residues. Germline lookup yields CDR1 LGHNA and CDR2 YSLEER. The CDR3 nucleotides are TGCGCCAGCAGCCACTCTCGGGGAGCGGGGGATATCCGGGATACGCAGTATTTT. It translates to CASSHSRGAGDIRDTQYF.

The table lists this clonotype with a few counts. The chain joins TRBV2 to TRBJ1-1; D not certain. Trimming took off 5 bases at V and 0 bases at J, with 10 bases between the two ends. The CDR3 is made up of 14 amino acids. In germline, CDR1 is SNHLY, CDR2 FYNNEI. The chain's CDR3 is CASSSDDLNTEAFF. The CDR3 DNA follows: TGTGCCAGCAGTTCCGACGACCTGAACACTGAAGCTTTCTTT.

The chain carries TRBV13 and TRBJ2-1; no reliable D call. From germline, CDR1 is PRHDT and CDR2 FYEKMQ (reference sequence). This CDR3 region has 16 residues. V was cut by 5 bases and J by 1 base, with 15 bases left in between. Written as DNA, the CDR3 is TGTGCCAGCAGCCCCAATGCCATTCCATCCTACAATGAGCAGTTCTTC. This gives the protein CASSPNAIPSYNEQFF.

The chain joins TRBV12-3 or TRBV12-4 to TRBJ1-2; D ambiguous. Trimming pared 3 bases from V and 8 bases from J, leaving 16 bases between. The CDR3 spans 14 residues. The CDR3 DNA reads TGTGCCAGCAGTTTCAGAGTTGGGCAAGAGGGCTACACCTTC. Translation gives CASSFRVGQEGYTF.

V is TRBV27 and J is TRBJ1-2; D is possibly TRBD1 (5 bases). Looked up from germline, CDR1 is MNHEY and CDR2 is SMNVEV (reference sequence). The CDR3 spans 15 residues. V was pared by 6 bases and J by 5 bases, with 19 bases between. CDR3 sequence (DNA): TGTGCCAGCAGCTCCCTTGGAGGGGTCCTTTATGGCTACACCTTC. Protein: CASSSLGGVLYGYTF.

The chain recombines TRBV6-1 with TRBJ1-5, with no clear D. Germline V gene data show CDR1 as MNHNS and CDR2 as SASEGT. CDR3 length equals 14 residues. V was cut by 7 bases and J by 7 bases, with 17 bases left in between. The CDR3 spells CASTERRAGQPQHF. The CDR3 DNA follows: TGTGCCAGCACCGAACGTAGGGCGGGACAGCCCCAGCATTTT.

This chain connects TRBV13 to TRBJ2-1, with TRBD1 matching over 10 bases. Per germline, CDR1 PRHDT and CDR2 FYEKMQ (reference sequence). The ends lost 0 bases at V and 7 bases at J; junction bases unmatched: 6. The CDR3 is 16 amino acids. The CDR3, as DNA: TGTGCCAGCAGCTTAGGTCGACAGGGGGCGAGGAATGAGCAGTTCTTC. Translation gives CASSLGRQGARNEQFF.

The chain employs TRBV7-9 and TRBJ2-1; 8 positions agree with TRBD1. The junction had 5 bases not matched to a gene; V was cut back by 5 bases and J by 5 bases. The CDR3 has 14 residues. Germline V gene lookup returns CDR1 SEHNR and CDR2 FQNEAQ (reference sequence). The CDR3 DNA sequence: TGTGCCAGCAGCCCCCCGGACAGGGACAATGAGCAGTTCTTC. Amino acid sequence: CASSPPDRDNEQFF.

This clonotype was recorded a few times. The chain is built from TRBV19 and TRBJ1-6, with D hard to call. The ends were cut back, 7 bases at V and 0 bases at J, with 10 bases in the middle. CDR1 LNHDA and CDR2 SQIVND come from the germline V gene (reference sequence). This CDR3 is built from 15 residues. DNA of the CDR3: TGTGCCAGTACTGCCCCGAGCTCCTATAATTCACCCCTCCACTTT. Encoded protein: CASTAPSSYNSPLHF.

This clonotype was seen many times. The chain is built from TRBV7-2 and TRBJ1-5; weak D call: TRBD1 (5 bases). The CDR3 totals 16 residues. Germline loops: CDR1 SGHTA, CDR2 FQGNSA. Trimming pared 5 bases from V and 1 base from J, leaving 15 bases between. As DNA, the CDR3 is TGTGCCAGCAGCCAAAAATGGAGGGGAAGCAATCAGCCCCAGCATTTT. Translation gives CASSQKWRGSNQPQHF.

This clonotype was recorded a few times. The CDR3 region has the DNA TGTGCCAGCAGTGCTGGCGGGCAGGGGGTAATTCGCACTGAAGCTTTCTTT. This gives the protein CASSAGGQGVIRTEAFF. This chain joins TRBV6-1 and TRBJ1-1, with 7 bases lining up with TRBD1. The CDR3 is made up of 17 amino acids. From germline, CDR1 is MNHNS and CDR2 SASEGT. The V gene end was trimmed by 4 bases and the J gene end by 4 bases; junction bases not matched to a gene: 15.

This clonotype was seen a few times. The rearrangement links TRBV12-3 or TRBV12-4 to TRBJ2-5; 7 nucleotides agree with TRBD2. V was pared by 5 bases and J by 5 bases, with 11 bases of the junction left unmatched. CDR3 length: 15 amino acids. The CDR3 coding sequence is TGTGCCAGCAGTCACGCGGGGGACCCTAAGGAGACCCAGTACTTC. Protein sequence: CASSHAGDPKETQYF.

The sample holds a few counts of this clonotype. The rearrangement uses TRBV9 and TRBJ2-3, with TRBD2 matching 13 bases. The V gene's germline CDR1 is SGDLS and CDR2 YYNGEE. The junction had 5 bases not matched to a gene; V was cut back by 3 bases and J by 4 bases. CDR3 length: 16 residues. CDR3 sequence: CASSGLAGGRADTQYF. The DNA for the CDR3 is TGTGCCAGCAGCGGACTAGCGGGGGGTCGGGCAGATACGCAGTATTTT. The whole variable domain, filled in from reference TRBV9 and TRBJ2-3, reads DSGVTQTPKHLITATGQRVTLRCSPRSGDLSVYWYQQSLDQGLQFLIQYYNGEERAKGNILERFSAQQFPDLHSELNLSSLELGDSALYFCASSGLAGGRADTQYFGPGTRLTVL.

This clonotype came up a few times. The chain uses TRBV29-1 and TRBJ1-2; 9 bases match TRBD1. The CDR3 sequence is 15 residues long. V was pared by 3 bases and J by 7 bases, with 12 bases of the junction left unmatched. Germline-derived CDR1 and CDR2 are SQVTM and ANQGSEA. The CDR3: CSVDALPGQGLGYTF. The CDR3 DNA follows: TGCAGCGTTGATGCTCTACCGGGACAGGGACTTGGCTACACCTTC.

V gene TRBV20-1 combines with J gene TRBJ1-5; 7 bases map to TRBD1. The CDR3 covers 16 residues. V shed 6 bases, J shed 4 bases, and the junction held 15 bases outside the gene matches. The germline gives CDR1 DFQATT, CDR2 SNEGSKA (reference sequence). CDR3: CSATATGRLRNQPQHF. The CDR3 coding sequence is TGCAGTGCAACCGCGACAGGGCGGCTTCGGAATCAGCCCCAGCATTTT.

The chain couples TRBV6-5 to TRBJ1-6, with D possibly matching TRBD1 (5 bases). Per germline, CDR1 MNHEY and CDR2 SVGAGI. This CDR3 contains 16 residues. Trimming took off 2 bases at V and 6 bases at J, with 14 bases between the two ends. The CDR3 region has the DNA TGTGCCAGCAGTTACGCCCCGCCAGGGACTAATTCACCCCTCCACTTT. Protein product: CASSYAPPGTNSPLHF.

This clonotype has a handful of counts. The chain combines TRBV7-9 with TRBJ2-5; TRBD2 is a possible D gene (5 bases). Germline V CDR1 and CDR2: SEHNR, FQNEAQ (reference sequence). V was clipped by 6 bases and J by 7 bases, with 21 bases between them. The CDR3 sequence is 15 residues long. CDR3: CASSSSTADKMTQYF. DNA of the CDR3: TGTGCCAGCAGTTCTAGCACGGCGGATAAGATGACCCAGTACTTC.

Only a few counts were recorded for this clonotype. The genes are TRBV10-3 and TRBJ1-4, with D maybe TRBD1 (6 bases). Germline assignment: CDR1 ENHRY and CDR2 SYGVKD. Trimming cost V 0 bases and J 2 bases, with 10 bases left between them. This CDR3 comprises 16 residues. The DNA of the CDR3 is TGTGCCATCAGTGAGTCGGACAGCGGCACTAATGAAAAACTGTTTTTT. Its protein is CAISESDSGTNEKLFF.

V is TRBV10-2 and J is TRBJ1-2; D possibly corresponds to TRBD1 (6 bases). The V end was cut by 11 bases, the J end by 4 bases, with 20 bases between. The CDR3 extends over 14 amino acids. CDR1 is WSHSY, CDR2 SAAADI, per germline. CDR3 residues: CAAWGADYSYGYTF. The CDR3 DNA follows: TGCGCCGCTTGGGGGGCAGACTATTCCTATGGCTACACCTTC.

The chain links TRBV6-5 to TRBJ2-2; TRBD2 matches 10 bases. Germline CDR1 MNHEY, CDR2 SVGAGI. The CDR3 loop spans 17 amino acids. With 0 bases clipped from V and 7 bases from J, the junction kept 8 bases outside the gene matches. CDR3 sequence reads: CASSYSSGGAGGGELFF. CDR3 DNA: TGTGCCAGCAGTTACTCGAGCGGGGGGGCCGGGGGCGGGGAGCTGTTTTTT.

This sequence joins TRBV5-6 and TRBJ1-1; TRBD1 agrees at 8 bases. Germline V gives CDR1 SGHDT, CDR2 YYEEEE. V gave up 0 bases and J gave up 3 bases; unmatched junction bases: 7. This CDR3 has 16 residues. The CDR3 DNA follows: TGTGCCAGCAGCTTGGGGGACAGGCTGTTTGACACTGAAGCTTTCTTT. This translates into CASSLGDRLFDTEAFF.